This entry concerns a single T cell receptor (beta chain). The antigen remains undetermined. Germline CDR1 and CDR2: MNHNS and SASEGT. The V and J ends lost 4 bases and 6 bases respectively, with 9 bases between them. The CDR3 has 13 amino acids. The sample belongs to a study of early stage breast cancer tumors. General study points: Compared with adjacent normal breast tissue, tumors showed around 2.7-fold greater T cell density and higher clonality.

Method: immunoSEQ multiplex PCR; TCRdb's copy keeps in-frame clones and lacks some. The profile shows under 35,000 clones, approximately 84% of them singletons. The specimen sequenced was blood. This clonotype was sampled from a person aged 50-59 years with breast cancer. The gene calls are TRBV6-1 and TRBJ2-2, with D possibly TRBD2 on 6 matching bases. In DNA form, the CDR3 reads TGTGCCAGCAGTGTTTGGGAGGCCGGGGAGCTGTTTTTT. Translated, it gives CASSVWEAGELFF.